Sequencing of this T cell receptor (beta chain) was carried out in a study of CD8 T cells in Susac syndrome (dated by TCRdb to the late 2010s). Study-wide context: Repertoire sequencing was used to test whether CD8+ T cell activation and differentiation in Susac syndrome was antigen driven. Clonality of the CD8+ T cell repertoire was compared between 11 to 12 healthy donors, approximately 14 Susac syndrome patients and some 15 multiple sclerosis patients. The investigation overall reported the following: The TCR sequencing and HLA analysis was acknowledged to have included a relatively small number of individuals.

RNA was extracted using the RNeasy kit, and about 0.45 to 1 microgram was reverse transcribed with random hexamers. TCR beta CDR3 regions were amplified with the immunoSEQ multiplex PCR assay covering 54 Vbeta and 13 Jbeta segments. PCR amplification bias was corrected using a synthetic template baseline for primer optimization and computational correction. On the authors' methods: Reads were annotated to V, D and J genes per IMGT and analyzed with immunoSEQ Analyzer, keeping only productive sequences. Clonality was computed as one minus Shannon entropy normalized by log2 of the number of productive unique sequences. For each patient and control, public and private clones were evaluated within the 100 most prevalent clones. Susac-specific clones were defined as absent from healthy and MS cohorts, over a thousand published viral clones and other ImmuneACCESS disease sequences. TCRdb reworked the public reads: Q25 trimming with fastp, MiXCR clone assembly, productive beta chains retained. Each entry is one CDR3 protein sequence, shown with its most common DNA and genes. The V and J calls, along with clone size, are taken from TCRdb and not from the paper's own processing. In all, the sample holds 250,000 to 300,000 distinct CDR3 sequences, and over 75% of those were seen once. The ten largest clones add up to around 0.2% of the sample.

Peripheral blood CD8+ and CD4+ T cells from healthy donors, Susac syndrome patients and multiple sclerosis patients were profiled by high-throughput TCR beta sequencing. The multiple sclerosis controls were treatment-naive patients who had stable or active relapsing-remitting disease and met the revised McDonald criteria. Bulk CD8+ and CD4+ T cells were purified by magnetic negative isolation, while CD8+ TEMRA cells were enriched using FACS. Blood was collected in EDTA tubes and processed within 24 hours, with PBMCs isolated through density gradient centrifugation. PBMCs destined for TCR sequencing were cryopreserved in liquid nitrogen and later thawed in a 37 °C water bath. A purity of at least 90% was achieved for sorted or isolated CD4+, CD8+ and CD8+ TEMRA cells. The V and J ends are trimmed by 4 bases and 7 bases, leaving 12 bases between them. CDR1 SGHDT and CDR2 YYEEEE are derived from the germline V gene. Reading from cysteine to phenylalanine, the CDR3 counts 13 amino acids. The DNA shown is the 39-base CDR3, in frame from base 1.

This clonotype was seen once. Its antigen has not been determined. The sample holds no much larger clone one base away, and base qualities are not on file. Support from one read is weak. The sample comprised CD8+ T cells from PBMCs. The chain uses TRBV5-6 and TRBJ2-4; TRBD1 could be the D gene, as 5 bases match. The receptor comes from a human donor with multiple sclerosis. At the DNA level, the sequence is TGTGCCAGCAGCACTGGACACCCCAACATTCAGTACTTC. This is translated as CASSTGHPNIQYF. This CDR3, with the reference TRBV5-6 and TRBJ2-4 proteins standing in past its ends, gives the full variable domain DAGVTQSPTHLIKTRGQQVTLRCSPKSGHDTVSWYQQALGQGPQFIFQYYEEEERQRGNFPDRFSGHQFPNYSSELNVNALLLGDSALYLCASSTGHPNIQYFGAGTRLSVL.